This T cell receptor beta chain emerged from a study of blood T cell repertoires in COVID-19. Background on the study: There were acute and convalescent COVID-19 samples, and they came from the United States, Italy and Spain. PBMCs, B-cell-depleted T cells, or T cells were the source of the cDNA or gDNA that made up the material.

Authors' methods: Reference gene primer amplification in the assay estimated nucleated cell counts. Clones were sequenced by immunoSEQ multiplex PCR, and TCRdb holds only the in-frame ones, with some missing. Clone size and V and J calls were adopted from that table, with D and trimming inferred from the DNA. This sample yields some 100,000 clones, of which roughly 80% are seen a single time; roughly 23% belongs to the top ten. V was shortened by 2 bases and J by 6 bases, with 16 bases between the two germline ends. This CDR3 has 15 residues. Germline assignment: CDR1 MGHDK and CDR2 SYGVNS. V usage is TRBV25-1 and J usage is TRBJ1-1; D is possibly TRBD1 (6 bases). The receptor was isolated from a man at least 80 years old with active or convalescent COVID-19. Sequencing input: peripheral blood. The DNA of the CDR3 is TGTGCCAGCAGTGAAACCGGGACACTAGGGGCTGAAGCTTTCTTT. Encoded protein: CASSETGTLGAEAFF.